This TCR beta chain is from a study of technical replicates of blood from several donors. TCRdb's copy holds only in-frame clones and misses some; the assay was immunoSEQ multiplex PCR. Among roughly 80,000 clones listed, 96% were seen once. Trimming removed 4 bases at V and 4 bases at J, with 13 bases between. The germline V gene encodes CDR1 SGHVS and CDR2 FQNEAQ. CDR3 size: 14 residues. The sequence was obtained from a human donor in good health. The rearrangement uses TRBV7-8 and TRBJ1-2; possible D gene TRBD1, 6 bases. Sequenced: T cells isolated from PBMCs. Here the CDR3 reads CASSSTRGTYGYTF. The CDR3 DNA is TGTGCCAGCAGCTCGACGAGGGGGACCTATGGCTACACCTTC.